Listed below are T cell receptor beta chains from one sample, sequenced in a study of sequential checkpoint blockade in melanoma. The method was immunoSEQ multiplex PCR; TCRdb's version includes in-frame clones alone and lacks a portion of them. There are 9,500 to 11,000 clones in the sample; 45% to 60% occur only once, and more than 15% lies in the top ten. Sequences were derived from CD8+ T cells sorted from blood (inferred from file names), sampled from a patient given nivolumab and ipilimumab in sequence. These receptor sequences come from a human donor with melanoma. CDR3s include the opening cysteine and the closing phenylalanine or tryptophan. A D gene is named only where the DNA matches it firmly. Not all rows give a size; the values are once, few, many and, for expanded clones, a class.

>.|TRBJ2-7|TRBV28|.
CASSGLYGVPYEQYF
TGTGCCAGCAGTGGATTATACGGGGTTCCCTACGAGCAGTACTTC
>medium-sized|TRBJ1-1|TRBV6-6|.
CASRKQGNTEAFF
TGTGCCAGCAGAAAACAGGGGAACACTGAAGCTTTCTTT
>.|TRBJ1-2|TRBV15|TRBD1
CATSSRGPYGYTF
TGTGCCACCAGCAGCAGGGGGCCCTATGGCTACACCTTC
>few|TRBJ2-7|TRBV5-5|.
CASSLRGSYEQYF
TGTGCCAGCAGCCTCAGGGGATCCTACGAGCAGTACTTC
>once|TRBJ2-1|TRBV11-3|TRBD2
CASSPLTSIEQFF
TGTGCCAGCAGCCCGCTGACTAGCATTGAGCAGTTCTTC
>few|TRBJ1-1|TRBV30|.
CAWGGSRIGENTEAFF
TGTGCCTGGGGGGGGTCAAGAATTGGAGAGAACACTGAAGCTTTCTTT
>few|TRBJ1-2|TRBV4-3|TRBD1
CASSQLGQGRNYGYTF
TGCGCCAGCAGCCAACTTGGACAGGGGAGAAACTATGGCTACACCTTC
>.|TRBJ1-2|TRBV6-5|.
CASSYQGPTDGYTF
TGTGCCAGCAGTTATCAGGGGCCTACCGACGGCTACACCTTC
>medium-sized|TRBJ1-1|TRBV7-6|TRBD1
CASSTGGSDAFF
TGTGCCAGCAGCACAGGGGGAAGCGACGCTTTCTTT
>.|TRBJ1-1|TRBV30|.
CAWSVLIGAGGTEAFF
TGTGCCTGGAGTGTATTAATAGGTGCCGGGGGCACTGAAGCTTTCTTT
>.|TRBJ1-2|TRBV7-6|TRBD1
CASSLGSGGIGGYTF
TGTGCCAGCAGCTTAGGGTCAGGGGGCATTGGTGGCTACACCTTC
>.|TRBJ2-1|TRBV7-9|.
CASSLEGGKRGNEQFF
TGTGCCAGCAGCTTAGAGGGGGGGAAACGGGGCAATGAGCAGTTCTTC
>.|TRBJ2-1|TRBV27|TRBD1
CASSPGQGYNEQFF
TGTGCCAGCAGCCCGGGACAGGGCTACAATGAGCAGTTCTTC
>.|TRBJ1-5|TRBV19|.
CASSWGLSNQPQHF
TGTGCCAGTAGTTGGGGGCTTAGCAATCAGCCCCAGCATTTT
>few|TRBJ2-7|TRBV27|TRBD2
CASTPGLAGDYEQYF
TGTGCCAGCACCCCGGGACTAGCGGGAGACTACGAGCAGTACTTC
>.|TRBJ1-5|TRBV6-5|TRBD1
CASSPGTGPYQPQHF
TGTGCCAGCAGTCCGGGGACAGGCCCCTATCAGCCCCAGCATTTT
>.|TRBJ1-1|TRBV7-9|.
CASSFEGTEAFF
TGTGCCAGCAGCTTCGAGGGCACTGAAGCTTTCTTT
>.|TRBJ1-4|TRBV7-9|TRBD1
CASSGTGGSREEKLFF
TGTGCCAGCAGCGGGACAGGGGGCTCCCGAGAAGAAAAACTGTTTTTT
>few|TRBJ2-1|TRBV6-4|.
CASSEGGEPNEQFF
TGTGCCAGCAGTGAGGGTGGGGAGCCCAATGAGCAGTTCTTC
>few|TRBJ1-1|TRBV6-6|.
CASSYVGGTEAFF
TGTGCCAGCAGTTACGTTGGGGGGACTGAAGCTTTCTTT
>.|TRBJ2-1|TRBV4-1|TRBD2
CASSQDRTSGALDEQFF
TGCGCCAGCAGCCAAGATCGGACTAGCGGGGCTTTAGATGAGCAGTTCTTC
>.|TRBJ2-7|TRBV7-6|TRBD1
CASSLVGGPNEQYF
TGTGCCAGCAGCTTAGTAGGGGGCCCCAACGAGCAGTACTTC
>.|TRBJ2-4|TRBV9|.
CASSTESIQYF
TGTGCCAGCAGCACCGAGAGCATTCAGTACTTC
>.|TRBJ2-3|TRBV11-2|TRBD2
CASSPSLGLDADTQYF
TGTGCCAGCAGCCCCTCGCTTGGACTAGACGCAGATACGCAGTATTTT
>few|TRBJ1-1|TRBV10-2|.
CASIRRENTEAFF
TGCGCCAGCATTCGACGGGAGAACACTGAAGCTTTCTTT
>few|TRBJ2-1|TRBV4-3|.
CASSLGQEQFF
TGCGCCAGCAGCCTTGGACAAGAGCAGTTCTTC
>.|TRBJ2-7|TRBV7-2|.
CASSPLTQNPYEQYF
TGTGCCAGCAGCCCACTGACACAGAACCCCTACGAGCAGTACTTC
>.|TRBJ2-7|TRBV7-9|.
CASSFGEAITYEQYF
TGTGCCAGCAGCTTTGGCGAGGCGATTACCTACGAGCAGTACTTC
>.|TRBJ2-7|TRBV7-2|TRBD2
CASSLSGSYEQYF
TGTGCCAGCAGCTTAAGCGGGAGCTACGAGCAGTACTTC
>.|TRBJ2-7|TRBV5-5|TRBD2
CASSLELAGGFHEQYF
TGTGCCAGCAGCTTGGAATTAGCGGGAGGATTCCACGAGCAGTACTTC
>.|TRBJ2-1|TRBV7-9|TRBD1
CASSETRGPHNEQFF
TGTGCCAGCAGCGAAACCAGGGGGCCCCACAATGAGCAGTTCTTC
>.|TRBJ2-3|TRBV28|.
CASSSRSTSTDTQYF
TGTGCCAGCAGTTCTCGCTCGACTAGTACAGATACGCAGTATTTT
>.|TRBJ1-2|TRBV6-5|TRBD1
CASRRWDRAHYGYTF
TGTGCCAGCAGAAGATGGGACAGGGCTCACTATGGCTACACCTTC
>.|TRBJ2-3|TRBV27|.
CASAGVTTDTQYF
TGTGCCAGCGCCGGGGTTACCACAGATACGCAGTATTTT
>.|TRBJ2-5|TRBV6-5|.
CASSYSHSSYQETQYF
TGTGCCAGCAGTTACTCGCACAGCTCATACCAAGAGACCCAGTACTTC
>.|TRBJ2-7|TRBV27|TRBD1
CASSLSIGGGWYF
TGTGCCAGCAGTTTATCGATAGGGGGCGGGTGGTACTTC
>.|TRBJ2-5|TRBV5-1|TRBD1
CASSPSSQGSQETQYF
TGCGCCAGCAGCCCAAGTTCACAGGGGAGCCAAGAGACCCAGTACTTC
>.|TRBJ1-2|TRBV7-9|TRBD1
CASSFFGTDYGYTF
TGTGCCAGCAGCTTCTTCGGGACAGACTATGGCTACACCTTC
>few|TRBJ2-7|TRBV6-1|TRBD2
CASRLAEIYEQYF
TGTGCCAGCAGACTAGCGGAAATATACGAGCAGTACTTC
>.|TRBJ2-4|TRBV25-1|.
CASSEKEGLAKNIQYF
TGTGCCAGCAGTGAGAAAGAGGGTCTAGCCAAAAACATTCAGTACTTC
>.|TRBJ2-1|TRBV30|.
CALTGVTYNEQFF
TGTGCCTTGACAGGTGTGACCTACAATGAGCAGTTCTTC
>.|TRBJ2-7|TRBV9|.
CASSVDWGGPYEQYF
TGTGCCAGCAGCGTAGATTGGGGGGGCCCCTACGAGCAGTACTTC
>.|TRBJ2-5|TRBV7-9|.
CASSSGHQETQYF
TGTGCCAGCAGCTCAGGCCATCAAGAGACCCAGTACTTC
>.|TRBJ2-1|TRBV28|TRBD2
CASTISGTSSYNEQFF
TGTGCCAGCACCATTAGCGGGACCAGCTCCTACAATGAGCAGTTCTTC
>.|TRBJ2-2|TRBV30|TRBD2
CAWSGGRANTGELFF
TGTGCCTGGAGCGGCGGGAGGGCGAACACCGGGGAGCTGTTTTTT